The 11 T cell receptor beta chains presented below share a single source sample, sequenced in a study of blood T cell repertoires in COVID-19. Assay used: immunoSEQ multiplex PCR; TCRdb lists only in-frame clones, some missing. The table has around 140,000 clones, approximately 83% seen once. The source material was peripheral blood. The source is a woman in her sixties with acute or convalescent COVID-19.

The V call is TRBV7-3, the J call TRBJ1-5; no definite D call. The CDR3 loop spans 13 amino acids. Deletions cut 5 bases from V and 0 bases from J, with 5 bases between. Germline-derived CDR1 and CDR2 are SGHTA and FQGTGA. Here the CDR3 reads CASSAGSNQPQHF. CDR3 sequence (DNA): TGTGCCAGCAGCGCAGGTAGCAATCAGCCCCAGCATTTT.

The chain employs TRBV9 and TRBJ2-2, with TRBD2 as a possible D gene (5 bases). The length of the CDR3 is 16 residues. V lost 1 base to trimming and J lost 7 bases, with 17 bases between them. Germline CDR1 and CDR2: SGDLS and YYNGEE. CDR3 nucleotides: TGTGCCAGCAGCGTATCCGGACTGCGATGGGACGGGGAGCTGTTTTTT. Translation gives CASSVSGLRWDGELFF.

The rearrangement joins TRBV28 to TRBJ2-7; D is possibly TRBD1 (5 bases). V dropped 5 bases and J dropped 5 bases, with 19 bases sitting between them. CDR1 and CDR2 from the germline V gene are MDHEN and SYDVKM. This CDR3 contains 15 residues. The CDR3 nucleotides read TGTGCCAGCAGTGAACGATCAGGGAATCCCCACGAGCAGTACTTC. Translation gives CASSERSGNPHEQYF.

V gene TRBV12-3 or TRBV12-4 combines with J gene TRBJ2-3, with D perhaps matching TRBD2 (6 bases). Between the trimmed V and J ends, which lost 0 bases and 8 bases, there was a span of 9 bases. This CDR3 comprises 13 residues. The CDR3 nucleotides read TGTGCCAGCAGTTTAGCTGCTAGCGCTACGCAGTATTTT. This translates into CASSLAASATQYF.

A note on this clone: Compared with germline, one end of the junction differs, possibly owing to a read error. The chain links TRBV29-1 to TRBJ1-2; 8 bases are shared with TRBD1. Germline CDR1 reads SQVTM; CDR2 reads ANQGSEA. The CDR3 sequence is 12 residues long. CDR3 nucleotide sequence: TGCAGCGTTGAAGAAGGAAGGACAGGGCTACTCTTC. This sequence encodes CSVEEGRTGLLF.

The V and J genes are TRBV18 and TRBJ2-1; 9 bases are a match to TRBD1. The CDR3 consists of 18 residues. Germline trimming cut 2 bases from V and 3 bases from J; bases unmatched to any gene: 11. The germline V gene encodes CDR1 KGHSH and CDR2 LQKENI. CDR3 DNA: TGTGCCAGCTCACCAACCCTTCCGGGACAGGGCGACTACAATGAGCAGTTCTTC. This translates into CASSPTLPGQGDYNEQFF.

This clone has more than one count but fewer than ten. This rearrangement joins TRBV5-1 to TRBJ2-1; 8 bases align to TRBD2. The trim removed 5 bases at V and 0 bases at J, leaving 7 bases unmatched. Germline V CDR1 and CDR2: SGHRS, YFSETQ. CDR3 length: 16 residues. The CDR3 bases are TGCGCCAGCAGAGACACTAGCGGCCGCTCCTACAATGAGCAGTTCTTC. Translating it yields CASRDTSGRSYNEQFF.

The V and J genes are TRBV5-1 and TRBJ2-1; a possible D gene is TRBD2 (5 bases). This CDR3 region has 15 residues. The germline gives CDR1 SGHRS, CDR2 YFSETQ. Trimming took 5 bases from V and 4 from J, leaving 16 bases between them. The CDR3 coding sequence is TGCGCCAGCAGGGACTCCCCACCGTTTTACAATGAGCAGTTCTTC. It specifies CASRDSPPFYNEQFF. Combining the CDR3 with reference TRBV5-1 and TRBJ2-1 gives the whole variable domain KAGVTQTPRYLIKTRGQQVTLSCSPISGHRSVSWYQQTPGQGLQFLFEYFSETQRNKGNFPGRFSGRQFSNSRSEMNVSTLELGDSALYLCASRDSPPFYNEQFFGPGTRLTVL.

For the CDR3, the DNA is TGTGCCAGCAGTTACGCAGGGCAGGGAAAGTACTTC. It codes for CASSYAGQGKYF. The J gene is TRBJ2-7, the V gene TRBV6-2 or TRBV6-3, with D perhaps matching TRBD1 (5 bases). CDR3 length: 12 amino acids. CDR1 is MNHEY, CDR2 SVGEGT, per germline. V was shortened by 2 bases and J by 11 bases, with 13 bases between the two germline ends.

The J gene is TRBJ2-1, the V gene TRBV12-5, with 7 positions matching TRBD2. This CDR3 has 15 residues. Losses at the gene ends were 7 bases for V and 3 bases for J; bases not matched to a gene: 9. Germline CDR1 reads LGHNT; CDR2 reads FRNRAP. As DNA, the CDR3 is TGTGCTAGTGCCCTTGGCGGGGGATTCTACAATGAGCAGTTCTTC. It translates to CASALGGGFYNEQFF. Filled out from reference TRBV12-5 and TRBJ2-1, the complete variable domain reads DARVTQTPRHKVTEMGQEVTMRCQPILGHNTVFWYRQTMMQGLELLAYFRNRAPLDDSGMPKDRFSAEMPDATLATLKIQPSEPRDSAVYFCASALGGGFYNEQFFGPGTRLTVL.

The CDR3: CASSRQGVPYGYTF. DNA for the CDR3: TGTGCCAGCAGTCGACAGGGGGTACCCTATGGCTACACCTTC. The chain employs TRBV28 and TRBJ1-2; 9 bases are a match to TRBD1. J was trimmed by 4 bases and V by 5 bases; bases with no gene match: 5. The length of the CDR3 is 14 residues. The germline V gene has CDR1 MDHEN and CDR2 SYDVKM.